What follows describes a single T cell receptor (beta chain). How the authors handled the data: Amplification of reference gene primers was used by the study to estimate nucleated cell counts. Repertoires were generated with immunoSEQ multiplex PCR, while TCRdb's copy carries only in-frame clones and drops some. D and trimming were read from the DNA, whereas the V and J calls and clone size are those reported in that table. The data hold a few hundred thousand clones, with over 75% observed a single time. This sample was taken from a study of blood T cell repertoires in COVID-19. At the level of the study: In each case, the material was cDNA or gDNA derived from T cells, B-cell-depleted T cells, or PBMCs.

CDR3 length: 13 amino acids. V was clipped by 10 bases and J by 1 base, with 13 bases between them. CDR1 MNHEY and CDR2 SMNVEV come from the germline V gene (reference sequence). Seattle patients were enrolled while actively infected and followed longitudinally. Sequencing was performed on peripheral blood. V gene TRBV27 combines with J gene TRBJ1-1; the D is unclear. The TCR was taken from a human donor with COVID-19, enrolled during active disease. The donor label of this sample is uncertain. The DNA for the CDR3 is TGTGCCATCGGAGGCAGGTCGAACACTGAAGCTTTCTTT. Translated: CAIGGRSNTEAFF.